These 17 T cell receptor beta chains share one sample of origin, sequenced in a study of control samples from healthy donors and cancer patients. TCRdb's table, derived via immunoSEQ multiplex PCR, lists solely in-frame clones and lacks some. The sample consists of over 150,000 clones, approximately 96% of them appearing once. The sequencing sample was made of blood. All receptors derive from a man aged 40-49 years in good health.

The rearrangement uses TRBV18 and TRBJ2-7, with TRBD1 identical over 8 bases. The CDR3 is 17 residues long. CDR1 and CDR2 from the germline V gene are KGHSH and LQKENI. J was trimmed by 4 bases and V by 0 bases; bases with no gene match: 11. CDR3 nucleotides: TGTGCCAGCTCACCACCGAGAGGACAGGGAATATTGTACGAGCAGTACTTC. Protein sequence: CASSPPRGQGILYEQYF. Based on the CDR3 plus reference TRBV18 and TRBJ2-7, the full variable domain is NAGVMQNPRHLVRRRGQEARLRCSPMKGHSHVYWYRQLPEEGLKFMVYLQKENIIDESGMPKERFSAEFPKEGPSILRIQQVVRGDSAAYFCASSPPRGQGILYEQYFGPGTRLTVT.

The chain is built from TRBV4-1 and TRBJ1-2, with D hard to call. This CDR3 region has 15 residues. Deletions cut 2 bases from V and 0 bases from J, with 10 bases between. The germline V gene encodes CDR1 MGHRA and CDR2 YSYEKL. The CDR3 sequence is CASSQIVSANYGYTF. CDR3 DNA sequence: TGCGCCAGCAGCCAAATTGTTAGTGCTAACTATGGCTACACCTTC.

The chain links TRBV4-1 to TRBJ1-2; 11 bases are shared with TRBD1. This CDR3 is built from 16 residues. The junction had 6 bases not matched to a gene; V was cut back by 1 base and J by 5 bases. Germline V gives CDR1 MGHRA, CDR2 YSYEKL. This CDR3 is CASSQAPGQGEYGYTF. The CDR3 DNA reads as TGCGCCAGCAGCCAAGCGCCGGGACAGGGGGAATATGGCTACACCTTC.

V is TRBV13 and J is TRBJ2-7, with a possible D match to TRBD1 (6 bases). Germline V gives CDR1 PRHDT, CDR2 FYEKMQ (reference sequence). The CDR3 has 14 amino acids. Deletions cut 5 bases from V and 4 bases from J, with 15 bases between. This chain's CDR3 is CASSRRDTWYEQYF. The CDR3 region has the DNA TGTGCCAGCAGCCGCCGGGACACTTGGTACGAGCAGTACTTC. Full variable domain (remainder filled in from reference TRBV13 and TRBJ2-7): AAGVIQSPRHLIKEKRETATLKCYPIPRHDTVYWYQQGPGQDPQFLISFYEKMQSDKGSIPDRFSAQQFSDYHSELNMSSLELGDSALYFCASSRRDTWYEQYFGPGTRLTVT.

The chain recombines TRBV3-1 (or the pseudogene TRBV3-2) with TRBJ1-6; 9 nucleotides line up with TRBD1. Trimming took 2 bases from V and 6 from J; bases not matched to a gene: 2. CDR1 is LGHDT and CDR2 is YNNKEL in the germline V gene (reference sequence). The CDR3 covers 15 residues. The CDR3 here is CASSQRDRVNSPLHF. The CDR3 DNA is TGTGCCAGCAGCCAAAGGGACAGGGTTAATTCACCCCTCCACTTT.

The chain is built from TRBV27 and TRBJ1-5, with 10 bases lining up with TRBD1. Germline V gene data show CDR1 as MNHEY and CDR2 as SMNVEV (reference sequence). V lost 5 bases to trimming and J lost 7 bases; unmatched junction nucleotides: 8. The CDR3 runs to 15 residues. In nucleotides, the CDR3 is TGTGCCAGCAGTAGACAGGGGGCCCAAGGGCAGCCCCAGCATTTT. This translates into CASSRQGAQGQPQHF.

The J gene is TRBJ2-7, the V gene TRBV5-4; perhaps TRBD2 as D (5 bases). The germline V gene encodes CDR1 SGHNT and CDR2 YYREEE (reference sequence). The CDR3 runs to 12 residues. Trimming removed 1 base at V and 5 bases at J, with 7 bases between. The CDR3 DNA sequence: TGTGCCAGCAGCTTGATCGGGGACGAGCAGTACTTC. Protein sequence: CASSLIGDEQYF.

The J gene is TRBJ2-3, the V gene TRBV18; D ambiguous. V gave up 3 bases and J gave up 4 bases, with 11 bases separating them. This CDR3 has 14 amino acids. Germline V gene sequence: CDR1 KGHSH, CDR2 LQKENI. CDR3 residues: CASSPAAVPDTQYF. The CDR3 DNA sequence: TGTGCCAGCTCACCGGCGGCTGTGCCAGATACGCAGTATTTT.

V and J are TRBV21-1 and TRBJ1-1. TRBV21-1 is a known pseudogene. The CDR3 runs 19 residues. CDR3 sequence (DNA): TGTGCCAGCAGCCTGTCCGCCGGGGGCCTCAGCACTATGAACACTGAAGCTTTCTTT. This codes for CASSLSAGGLSTMNTEAFF.

CDR3 nucleotide sequence: TGTGCCAGCAGTTTCAACCCCAGCTCCTACAATGAGCAGTTCTTC. This codes for CASSFNPSSYNEQFF. V gene TRBV28 combines with J gene TRBJ2-1, with D unclear. The ends were cut back, 3 bases at V and 0 bases at J, with 9 bases in the middle. The CDR3 covers 15 residues. CDR1 MDHEN and CDR2 SYDVKM come from the germline V gene.

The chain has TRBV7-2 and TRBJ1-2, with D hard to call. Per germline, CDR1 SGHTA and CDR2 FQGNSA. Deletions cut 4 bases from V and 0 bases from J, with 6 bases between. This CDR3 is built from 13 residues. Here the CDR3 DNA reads TGTGCCAGCAGCTCGCAAGCTAACTATGGCTACACCTTC. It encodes CASSSQANYGYTF.

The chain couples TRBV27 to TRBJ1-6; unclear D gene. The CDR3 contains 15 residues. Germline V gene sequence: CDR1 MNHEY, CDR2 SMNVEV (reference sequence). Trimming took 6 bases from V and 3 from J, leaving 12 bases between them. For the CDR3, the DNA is TGTGCCAGCAGGGAAGAACAGTTCTATAATTCACCCCTCCACTTT. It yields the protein CASREEQFYNSPLHF.

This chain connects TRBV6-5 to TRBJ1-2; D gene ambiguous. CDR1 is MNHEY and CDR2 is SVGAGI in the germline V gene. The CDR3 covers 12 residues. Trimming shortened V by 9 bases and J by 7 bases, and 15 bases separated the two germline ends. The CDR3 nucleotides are TGTGCCAGTGGCCTTCCGGGAGGTGGCTACACCTTC. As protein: CASGLPGGGYTF.

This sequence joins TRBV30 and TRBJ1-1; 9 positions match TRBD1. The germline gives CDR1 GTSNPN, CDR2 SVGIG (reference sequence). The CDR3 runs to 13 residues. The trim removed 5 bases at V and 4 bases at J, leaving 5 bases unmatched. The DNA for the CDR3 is TGTGCCTGGCTGGGACAGGGTGGCACTGAAGCTTTCTTT. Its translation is CAWLGQGGTEAFF.

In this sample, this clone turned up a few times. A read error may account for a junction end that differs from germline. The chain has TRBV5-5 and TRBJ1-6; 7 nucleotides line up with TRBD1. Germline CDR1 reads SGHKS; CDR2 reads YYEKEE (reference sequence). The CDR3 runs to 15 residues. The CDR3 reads CASNLGQRYNSPLHF. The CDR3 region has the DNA TGTGCCAGCAACTTGGGACAGCGCTATAATTCACCCCTCCACTTT.

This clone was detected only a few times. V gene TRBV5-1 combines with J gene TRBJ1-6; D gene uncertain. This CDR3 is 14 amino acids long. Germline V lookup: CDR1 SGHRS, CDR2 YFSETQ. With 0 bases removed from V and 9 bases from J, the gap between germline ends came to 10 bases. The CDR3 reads CASSLVAAGSPLHF. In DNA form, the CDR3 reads TGCGCCAGCAGCTTGGTGGCAGCAGGTTCACCCCTCCACTTT.

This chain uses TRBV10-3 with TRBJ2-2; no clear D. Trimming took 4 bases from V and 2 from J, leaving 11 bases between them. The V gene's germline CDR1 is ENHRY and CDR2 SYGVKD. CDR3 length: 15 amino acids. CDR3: CAISVSGLNTGELFF. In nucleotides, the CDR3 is TGTGCCATCAGTGTTTCCGGATTAAACACCGGGGAGCTGTTTTTT.